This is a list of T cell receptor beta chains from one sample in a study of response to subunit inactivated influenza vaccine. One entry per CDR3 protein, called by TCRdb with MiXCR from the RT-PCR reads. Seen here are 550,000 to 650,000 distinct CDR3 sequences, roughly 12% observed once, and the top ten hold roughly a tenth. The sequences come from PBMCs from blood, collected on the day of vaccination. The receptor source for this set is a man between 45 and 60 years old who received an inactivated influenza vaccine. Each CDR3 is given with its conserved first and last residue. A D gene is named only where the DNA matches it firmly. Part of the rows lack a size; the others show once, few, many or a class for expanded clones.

TGTGCCAGCAGTGAAGAATATGCGGGGAACAATGAGCAGTTCTTC CASSEEYAGNNEQFF few TRBJ2-1 TRBV2 .
TGTGCCATCAGCCAGACTAGCGGGGGCCAAACCTACGAGCAGTACTTC CAISQTSGGQTYEQYF many TRBJ2-7 TRBV10-3 TRBD2
TGTGCCAGCAGCTTTCCTGCGGGGGGGAGGGAGACCCAGTACTTC CASSFPAGGRETQYF . TRBJ2-5 TRBV11-2 TRBD2
TGTGCCAGCAGTTTAGCGGGAGGGCCCTCTTACGAGCAGTACTTC CASSLAGGPSYEQYF many TRBJ2-7 TRBV12-3/TRBV12-4 TRBD2
TGTGCCAGCAGCTCAGGACTAGCGGGAGGAGGACTGTTCTTC CASSSGLAGGGLFF few TRBJ2-1 TRBV7-2 TRBD2
TGCGCCAGCAGCTTAGCGCCGGGGGCCCTCACAGATACGCAGTATTTT CASSLAPGALTDTQYF . TRBJ2-3 TRBV5-1 .
TGTGCCAGCAGTTACCCGGGACTAGCGGGGGGAAATGAGCAGTTCTTC CASSYPGLAGGNEQFF few TRBJ2-1 TRBV6-2/TRBV6-3 TRBD2
TGCGCCAGCAGCCAAGAGTTCGGGGGAACCTACGAGCAGTACTTC CASSQEFGGTYEQYF few TRBJ2-7 TRBV4-3 .
TGCGCCAGCAGCCTATCAATGGGGACCGGGGAGCTGTTTTTT CASSLSMGTGELFF . TRBJ2-2 TRBV4-3 .
TGTGCCATCAGCGACTGGGGGGTTAGCAATCAGCCCCAGCATTTT CAISDWGVSNQPQHF few TRBJ1-5 TRBV10-3 .
TGTGCCAGCAACGAGAACTTCCCGGGACAGGACTCCTACGAGCAGTACTTC CASNENFPGQDSYEQYF few TRBJ2-7 TRBV6-2/TRBV6-3 TRBD1
TGCGCCAGCAGCCAGCGGCGGGACAGTTTGGATACGCAGTATTTT CASSQRRDSLDTQYF . TRBJ2-3 TRBV4-3 .
TGTGCCAGCAGCTTAGCGCAAGCCGCGAACACCGGGGAGCTGTTTTTT CASSLAQAANTGELFF . TRBJ2-2 TRBV7-9 .
TGCAGTGCCCGGACTCTCCTGAGCTCCTACGAGCAGTACTTC CSARTLLSSYEQYF . TRBJ2-7 TRBV20-1 .
TGTGCCAGCAGTCCTAGCGGGGGTTACACAGATACGCAGTATTTT CASSPSGGYTDTQYF many TRBJ2-3 TRBV28 TRBD2
TGTGCCAGCAGCGATTGGACAGCCCACGGGGCTAATGAAAAACTGTTTTTT CASSDWTAHGANEKLFF few TRBJ1-4 TRBV25-1 .
TGTGCCAGCAGTTACCCTAGCGGGGGCCAGGGCGGGGAGCTGTTTTTT CASSYPSGGQGGELFF many TRBJ2-2 TRBV6-5 TRBD2
TGTGCCAGCAGCTCTAGCGGGAGGGCCAATGAGCAGTTCTTC CASSSSGRANEQFF many TRBJ2-1 TRBV7-9 TRBD2
TGTGCCAGCAGAACCGGACAGGGCTCCTACAATGAGCAGTTCTTC CASRTGQGSYNEQFF . TRBJ2-1 TRBV7-2 TRBD1
TGCAGTGCTAGCGGGTGGGGGGGGAGCTCCTACGAGCAGTACTTC CSASGWGGSSYEQYF few TRBJ2-7 TRBV20-1 TRBD2
TGTGCCAGCAGCTTAGGCTCCCTTCTGAACTATGGCTACACCTTC CASSLGSLLNYGYTF few TRBJ1-2 TRBV7-2 .
TGTGCCAGTATAAAGCCGGGACAGGGATCGGGAACTGAAGCTTTCTTT CASIKPGQGSGTEAFF many TRBJ1-1 TRBV2 TRBD1
TGTGCCAGCAGCTTGCAAGGGGGATGGAACACTGAAGCTTTCTTT CASSLQGGWNTEAFF . TRBJ1-1 TRBV5-6 .
TGCAGAGTTGTGGGGTTCGCCTCCTACAATGAGCAGTTCTTC CRVVGFASYNEQFF . TRBJ2-1 TRBV29-1 .
TGTGCCAGCAAACCCGGGACAGGGTGGAATGAGCAGTTCTTC CASKPGTGWNEQFF . TRBJ2-1 TRBV11-2 TRBD1
TGTGCCAGCAGCTTTACTAGCGGGGGCCTCTCCTACAATGAGCAGTTCTTC CASSFTSGGLSYNEQFF . TRBJ2-1 TRBV11-2 TRBD2
TGTGCCAGCAGCTTGGCCGGTAGCGGGAGTTATGAGCAGTTCTTC CASSLAGSGSYEQFF . TRBJ2-1 TRBV5-6 TRBD2
TGCAGTGCTAGGGGCTTGGACCAAGAGACCCAGTACTTC CSARGLDQETQYF few TRBJ2-5 TRBV20-1 .
TGTGCCAGCAGTTACAGGGGGTCGGGGAACATTCAGTACTTC CASSYRGSGNIQYF few TRBJ2-4 TRBV28 TRBD1
TGTGCCAGCACCCGCCTGGGACAGGGGATAAGCTATGGCTACACCTTC CASTRLGQGISYGYTF . TRBJ1-2 TRBV12-3/TRBV12-4 TRBD1
TGCGCCAGCAGCCAAGTAGGGACAGGGAAGAATGAGCAGTTCTTC CASSQVGTGKNEQFF . TRBJ2-1 TRBV4-1 TRBD1
TGTGCCAGCAGCGTAGCTACTAGCGGGAGGGGCGGGGAGCTGTTTTTT CASSVATSGRGGELFF many TRBJ2-2 TRBV9 TRBD2
TGCGCCAGCAGCCCGTCGACTAGCGGTTACAATGAGCAGTTCTTC CASSPSTSGYNEQFF . TRBJ2-1 TRBV5-1 TRBD2
TGCGCCAGCAGCCAAGATTTTATGCAGGGTCGGGAGACCCAGTACTTC CASSQDFMQGRETQYF many TRBJ2-5 TRBV4-3 .
TGCAGTGCTAGAATCAAAAACATTCAGTACTTC CSARIKNIQYF . TRBJ2-4 TRBV20-1 .
TGTGCCAGCAGCTTAGATTGGGGGACGGATTCCTACGAGCAGTACTTC CASSLDWGTDSYEQYF few TRBJ2-7 TRBV7-9 .
TGTGCCAGCAGCTTAGGACAGCCCTCGGAAGCTTTCTTT CASSLGQPSEAFF . TRBJ1-1 TRBV7-3 .
TGTGCCACCAGCAGAGCCCCGGGGGCGCGAGAGACCCAGTACTTC CATSRAPGARETQYF . TRBJ2-5 TRBV15 .
TGTGCCAGCAGTAGCGGGAGGGCCTTCGAGCAGTACTTC CASSSGRAFEQYF once TRBJ2-7 TRBV6-1 TRBD2
TGCGCCAGCAGCGGGAGGACTAGCGGAAATACCGGGGAGCTGTTTTTT CASSGRTSGNTGELFF few TRBJ2-2 TRBV5-1 TRBD2
TGCGCCAGCAGCCAAGAACATATCTTCCGGGACAGTGGGGATTCCTATAATTCACCCCTCCACTTT CASSQEHIFRDSGDSYNSPLHF many TRBJ1-6 TRBV4-1 TRBD1
TGCAGTGCTAGGGACCAACGAGACAGGGTGGATCAGCCCCAGCATTTT CSARDQRDRVDQPQHF . TRBJ1-5 TRBV20-1 TRBD1
TGCGCCAGCAGCCAAGGAGCGCTATCTAGCACAGATACGCAGTATTTT CASSQGALSSTDTQYF few TRBJ2-3 TRBV4-3 .
TGTGCCAGCAGCTTAGTGGGACAGAACTCCTACAATGAGCAGTTCTTC CASSLVGQNSYNEQFF many TRBJ2-1 TRBV7-6 TRBD1
TGCAGTGCTTACCCAGATACGCAGTATTTT CSAYPDTQYF many TRBJ2-3 TRBV20-1 .
TGCGCCAGCAGCTTTACAGGGGGCCCTCCTGGGGATACGCAGTATTTT CASSFTGGPPGDTQYF few TRBJ2-3 TRBV5-1 TRBD1
TGCGCCAGCGGAAACAGGGTGTCTAGCACAGATACGCAGTATTTT CASGNRVSSTDTQYF . TRBJ2-3 TRBV4-3 .
TGTGCCAGCATCACAGGGGGCATCAATCAGCCCCAGCATTTT CASITGGINQPQHF few TRBJ1-5 TRBV28 TRBD1
TGCGCCAGCAGCTTGGCCCTCGGCCAAGAGACCCAGTACTTC CASSLALGQETQYF few TRBJ2-5 TRBV5-1 .
TGCGCCAGCAGCTCCCGGGACAGGGGAAACGAGCAGTACTTC CASSSRDRGNEQYF few TRBJ2-7 TRBV5-1 TRBD1
TGTGCCAGCAGTGAGGTAGGAGACCCAAGGACCTACGAGCAGTACTTC CASSEVGDPRTYEQYF . TRBJ2-7 TRBV2 .
TGCAGTGCTAGAGCGGATAGCAATCAGCCCCAGCATTTT CSARADSNQPQHF . TRBJ1-5 TRBV20-1 .
TGCGCCAGCAGCGAAGCAGGGGGCGTCACCGGGGAGCTGTTTTTT CASSEAGGVTGELFF . TRBJ2-2 TRBV5-1 TRBD1
TGCGCCAGCAGCTTGGCCCAGGCAACAGAGACGCAGTATTTT CASSLAQATETQYF . TRBJ2-3 TRBV5-1 .
TGTGCCAGCAGCCAACTCAGGGAGGCCGGGGAGCTGTTTTTT CASSQLREAGELFF . TRBJ2-2 TRBV3-1 .
TGTGCCAGCAGTGAATCCAGGGGATTCAATCAGCCCCAGCATTTT CASSESRGFNQPQHF many TRBJ1-5 TRBV25-1 .
TGCAGTGAAATTCCTGCTAGCACAGATACGCAGTATTTT CSEIPASTDTQYF few TRBJ2-3 TRBV20-1 .
TGTGCCAGCAGCTTTTTCGCGGTAGGAAACAATGAGCAGTTCTTC CASSFFAVGNNEQFF . TRBJ2-1 TRBV7-6 .
TGCGCCAGCAGCTCGTTAGGGACAAGGCAAGAGACCCAGTACTTC CASSSLGTRQETQYF few TRBJ2-5 TRBV5-1 .
TGCGCCAGCAGCTTGGCCGCTAGCAGAACCTACGAGCAGTACTTC CASSLAASRTYEQYF few TRBJ2-7 TRBV5-1 .